This is a list of T cell receptor beta chains from one sample in a study of identical twins. TCRdb reanalysed the 5' RACE reads using MiXCR and keeps one entry per CDR3 protein. Of fewer than 250,000 distinct CDR3 sequences listed, less than 10% were seen once; the top ten hold 4.5% to 5.5%. Sequences were obtained from memory (CD45RO+) T cells sorted from blood. These TCRs come from a woman aged 18 to 35 in good health. Each CDR3 is given with its conserved first and last residue. Fields, in order: J gene, clone size, CDR3 length, D gene, V gene, CDR3 protein, CDR3 DNA. D genes are given only for firm matches. The size entry is marked missing in some rows and otherwise reads once, few, many or a size class.

J: TRBJ2-7
size: -
length: 17
D: -
V: TRBV20-1
CDR3: CSAPKERGPLRTYEQYF
DNA: TGCAGTGCTCCCAAAGAGAGGGGCCCCCTTCGGACCTACGAGCAGTACTTC

J: TRBJ2-5
size: -
length: 16
D: TRBD1
V: TRBV18
CDR3: CASSPKDRGGQETQYF
DNA: TGTGCCAGCTCACCCAAGGACAGGGGAGGCCAAGAGACCCAGTACTTC

J: TRBJ2-3
size: few
length: 15
D: TRBD1
V: TRBV2
CDR3: CASSGRTGGTDTQYF
DNA: TGTGCCAGCAGTGGGAGGACAGGGGGAACAGATACGCAGTATTTT

J: TRBJ2-7
size: many
length: 15
D: TRBD2
V: TRBV11-2
CDR3: CASSLRGWAPYEQYF
DNA: TGTGCCAGCAGCTTGCGGGGGTGGGCTCCCTACGAGCAGTACTTC

J: TRBJ2-4
size: -
length: 16
D: TRBD2
V: TRBV20-1
CDR3: CCASRPRTSGKNIQYF
DNA: TGCTGTGCTAGCCGACCACGGACTAGCGGCAAAAACATTCAGTACTTC

J: TRBJ1-1
size: few
length: 16
D: -
V: TRBV6-1
CDR3: CASSEWIRLLNTEAFF
DNA: TGTGCCAGCAGTGAATGGATACGGCTTCTGAACACTGAAGCTTTCTTT

J: TRBJ2-2
size: -
length: 15
D: TRBD1
V: TRBV3-1
CDR3: CASSHRQGATGELFF
DNA: TGTGCCAGCAGCCACAGACAGGGAGCCACCGGGGAGCTGTTTTTT

J: TRBJ2-2
size: -
length: 15
D: -
V: TRBV7-2
CDR3: CASSLFGWNTGELFF
DNA: TGTGCCAGCAGCTTGTTTGGATGGAACACCGGGGAGCTGTTTTTT

J: TRBJ1-2
size: few
length: 15
D: TRBD1
V: TRBV7-2
CDR3: CASSLDRQGLYGYTF
DNA: TGTGCCAGCAGCTTAGATCGACAGGGGCTTTATGGCTACACCTTC

J: TRBJ1-5
size: few
length: 14
D: TRBD1
V: TRBV6-2/TRBV6-3
CDR3: CASSWTGSWQPQHF
DNA: TGTGCCAGCAGTTGGACAGGTTCGTGGCAGCCCCAGCATTTT

J: TRBJ2-1
size: -
length: 15
D: -
V: TRBV2
CDR3: CASSPFASSYNEQFF
DNA: TGTGCCAGCAGTCCATTCGCGAGCTCCTACAATGAGCAGTTCTTC

J: TRBJ1-2
size: -
length: 13
D: -
V: TRBV6-1
CDR3: CASSEPREYGYTF
DNA: TGTGCCAGCAGTGAACCCCGAGAGTATGGCTACACCTTC

J: TRBJ2-1
size: many
length: 15
D: TRBD2
V: TRBV9
CDR3: CASSVSGGASLEQFF
DNA: TGTGCCAGCAGCGTTAGCGGGGGGGCATCCCTTGAGCAGTTCTTC

J: TRBJ1-6
size: -
length: 15
D: -
V: TRBV3-1
CDR3: CASSQGVGVGSPLHF
DNA: TGTGCCAGCAGCCAAGGGGTCGGGGTTGGTTCACCCCTCCACTTT

J: TRBJ1-1
size: many
length: 15
D: TRBD1
V: TRBV5-1
CDR3: CASSLTMQGATEAFF
DNA: TGCGCCAGCAGCTTGACGATGCAGGGGGCCACTGAAGCTTTCTTT

J: TRBJ1-1
size: few
length: 15
D: -
V: TRBV5-1
CDR3: CASSFSPSGNTEAFF
DNA: TGCGCCAGCAGCTTCTCCCCCAGTGGGAACACTGAAGCTTTCTTT

J: TRBJ1-2
size: -
length: 13
D: -
V: TRBV5-4
CDR3: CASSLRGKDGYTF
DNA: TGTGCCAGCAGCTTGCGGGGCAAGGATGGCTACACCTTC

J: TRBJ2-1
size: -
length: 11
D: -
V: TRBV3-1
CDR3: CASSQGDEQFF
DNA: TGTGCCAGCAGCCAAGGAGATGAGCAGTTCTTC

J: TRBJ2-1
size: few
length: 15
D: TRBD2
V: TRBV20-1
CDR3: CSARERGGLYNEQFF
DNA: TGCAGTGCTAGAGAGCGGGGGGGCCTCTACAATGAGCAGTTCTTC

J: TRBJ1-1
size: -
length: 13
D: -
V: TRBV3-1
CDR3: CASSQGPGDKAFF
DNA: TGTGCCAGCAGCCAAGGCCCGGGGGATAAAGCTTTCTTT

J: TRBJ1-1
size: many
length: 16
D: TRBD1
V: TRBV7-9
CDR3: CASSSGTGVPFTEAFF
DNA: TGTGCCAGCAGTTCCGGGACAGGGGTCCCCTTCACTGAAGCTTTCTTT

J: TRBJ1-1
size: few
length: 13
D: -
V: TRBV5-1
CDR3: CASSALLNTEAFF
DNA: TGCGCCAGCAGCGCGTTACTGAACACTGAAGCTTTCTTT

J: TRBJ1-1
size: many
length: 13
D: -
V: TRBV4-3
CDR3: CASSRDSRTKAFF
DNA: TGCGCCAGCAGCCGGGACTCTAGAACTAAAGCTTTCTTT

J: TRBJ2-7
size: -
length: 14
D: -
V: TRBV15
CDR3: CATRRDQTLGEQYF
DNA: TGTGCCACCCGCCGGGACCAAACTTTAGGCGAGCAGTACTTC

J: TRBJ2-5
size: many
length: 15
D: TRBD1
V: TRBV2
CDR3: CASRGDSAFQETQYF
DNA: TGTGCCAGCAGGGGGGACAGTGCCTTCCAAGAGACCCAGTACTTC

J: TRBJ2-5
size: -
length: 15
D: TRBD2
V: TRBV20-1
CDR3: CSASLGGAGMETQYF
DNA: TGCAGTGCTAGTCTGGGAGGGGCCGGGATGGAGACCCAGTACTTC

J: TRBJ2-7
size: -
length: 14
D: -
V: TRBV7-8
CDR3: CASSWGPLSYEQYF
DNA: TGTGCCAGCAGCTGGGGACCCCTATCCTACGAGCAGTACTTC

J: TRBJ2-5
size: -
length: 12
D: -
V: TRBV3-1
CDR3: CASSQDSQTQYF
DNA: TGTGCCAGCAGCCAAGATTCCCAGACCCAGTACTTC

J: TRBJ1-5
size: many
length: 15
D: -
V: TRBV10-3
CDR3: CAISEEQGNNQPQHF
DNA: TGTGCCATCAGTGAAGAACAGGGTAACAATCAGCCCCAGCATTTT

J: TRBJ2-3
size: few
length: 13
D: -
V: TRBV3-1
CDR3: CASSQGLLGTQYF
DNA: TGTGCCAGCAGCCAAGGTCTCCTCGGTACGCAGTATTTT

J: TRBJ2-2
size: few
length: 16
D: -
V: TRBV20-1
CDR3: CSARTSTGRTTGELFF
DNA: TGCAGTGCTAGAACCTCGACAGGACGTACCACCGGGGAGCTGTTTTTT

J: TRBJ2-7
size: -
length: 18
D: TRBD2
V: TRBV18
CDR3: CVSSPPRLAGGSSYEQYF
DNA: TGTGTCAGCTCACCACCTCGGCTAGCGGGGGGTTCCTCCTACGAGCAGTACTTC

J: TRBJ2-2
size: many
length: 15
D: -
V: TRBV7-8
CDR3: CASSGRSRATGELFF
DNA: TGTGCCAGCAGCGGGAGGAGTAGAGCCACCGGGGAGCTGTTTTTT

J: TRBJ2-7
size: -
length: 17
D: TRBD2
V: TRBV11-2
CDR3: CASSVTSGGAAAYEQYF
DNA: TGTGCCAGCAGCGTGACTAGCGGGGGCGCAGCTGCCTACGAGCAGTACTTC

J: TRBJ2-2
size: few
length: 17
D: -
V: TRBV7-6
CDR3: CASSLAGQGTYTGELFF
DNA: TGTGCCAGCAGCTTAGCCGGTCAGGGGACATACACCGGGGAGCTGTTTTTT

J: TRBJ1-1
size: -
length: 10
D: -
V: TRBV12-3/TRBV12-4
CDR3: CASTGREAFF
DNA: TGTGCCAGCACAGGGCGGGAAGCTTTCTTT

J: TRBJ2-4
size: -
length: 18
D: TRBD1
V: TRBV3-1
CDR3: CASSQAGVGQGMGNIQYF
DNA: TGTGCCAGCAGCCAAGCCGGCGTGGGACAGGGGATGGGTAACATTCAGTACTTC

J: TRBJ2-1
size: many
length: 16
D: TRBD2
V: TRBV12-3/TRBV12-4
CDR3: CASSPRLAGGPNEQFF
DNA: TGTGCCAGCAGCCCGCGACTAGCGGGAGGGCCCAATGAGCAGTTCTTC

J: TRBJ2-2
size: many
length: 13
D: -
V: TRBV5-1
CDR3: CASSLTDSGELFF
DNA: TGCGCCAGCAGCCTAACGGATAGCGGGGAGCTGTTTTTT

J: TRBJ2-7
size: once
length: 13
D: -
V: TRBV10-3
CDR3: CAISPGMLYEQYF
DNA: TGTGCCATCAGCCCCGGGATGCTCTACGAGCAGTACTTC

J: TRBJ2-7
size: -
length: 13
D: -
V: TRBV20-1
CDR3: CSAPAGTLYEQYF
DNA: TGCAGTGCCCCAGCCGGGACTCTTTACGAGCAGTACTTC

J: TRBJ1-1
size: few
length: 12
D: -
V: TRBV20-1
CDR3: CSASRVGTEAFF
DNA: TGCAGTGCCTCACGGGTCGGCACTGAAGCTTTCTTT

J: TRBJ2-1
size: -
length: 11
D: -
V: TRBV28
CDR3: CASSPRRSQFF
DNA: TGTGCCAGCAGTCCACGGCGATCCCAGTTCTTC

J: TRBJ2-6
size: -
length: 15
D: -
V: TRBV5-5
CDR3: CASSLVGVGANVLTF
DNA: TGTGCCAGCAGCTTGGTAGGGGTCGGGGCCAACGTCCTGACTTTC

J: TRBJ2-7
size: few
length: 17
D: TRBD2
V: TRBV20-1
CDR3: CSVSPASGRTYTGEQYF
DNA: TGCAGTGTTTCCCCGGCTAGCGGGAGGACGTACACGGGCGAGCAGTACTTC

J: TRBJ2-3
size: -
length: 14
D: TRBD2
V: TRBV7-3
CDR3: CASSPSGATDTQYF
DNA: TGTGCCAGCTCACCTAGCGGGGCCACAGATACGCAGTATTTT

J: TRBJ2-3
size: many
length: 11
D: -
V: TRBV12-3/TRBV12-4
CDR3: CASRQRDTQYF
DNA: TGTGCCAGCAGACAGCGAGATACGCAGTATTTT

J: TRBJ1-1
size: -
length: 13
D: -
V: TRBV7-9
CDR3: CASSLIERSEAFF
DNA: TGTGCCAGCAGCCTCATTGAGAGAAGTGAAGCTTTCTTT

J: TRBJ2-5
size: few
length: 14
D: -
V: TRBV20-1
CDR3: CSARPPSRKETQYF
DNA: TGCAGTGCTAGACCCCCGTCCCGGAAAGAGACCCAGTACTTC

J: TRBJ1-1
size: few
length: 15
D: -
V: TRBV5-5
CDR3: CASSPLTLGNTEAFF
DNA: TGTGCCAGCAGCCCATTGACGCTAGGGAACACTGAAGCTTTCTTT

J: TRBJ2-1
size: many
length: 18
D: -
V: TRBV21-1
CDR3: CASYRPRLAGGPPNEQFF
DNA: TGTGCCAGTTATCGCCCCCGCTTAGCGGGAGGGCCTCCCAATGAGCAGTTCTTC

J: TRBJ2-1
size: -
length: 11
D: -
V: TRBV20-1
CDR3: CSASVYNEQFF
DNA: TGCAGTGCTAGTGTCTACAATGAGCAGTTCTTC

J: TRBJ1-2
size: -
length: 14
D: -
V: TRBV6-1
CDR3: CASSENWGAYGYTF
DNA: TGTGCCAGCAGTGAAAACTGGGGCGCATATGGCTACACCTTC

J: TRBJ2-1
size: -
length: 14
D: TRBD2
V: TRBV20-1
CDR3: CSAQVLARLGEQFF
DNA: TGCAGTGCACAAGTACTAGCGCGTCTAGGTGAGCAGTTCTTC

J: TRBJ2-1
size: many
length: 13
D: -
V: TRBV4-3
CDR3: CASSLDGYNEQFF
DNA: TGCGCCAGCAGCCTCGACGGGTACAATGAGCAGTTCTTC

J: TRBJ2-5
size: few
length: 16
D: TRBD2
V: TRBV27
CDR3: CASSARLAGGQETQYF
DNA: TGTGCCAGCAGTGCCCGACTAGCGGGAGGGCAAGAGACCCAGTACTTC

J: TRBJ2-5
size: -
length: 16
D: TRBD1
V: TRBV5-1
CDR3: CASSPQWTGGSETQYF
DNA: TGCGCCAGCAGCCCCCAGTGGACAGGCGGTTCAGAGACCCAGTACTTC

J: TRBJ2-7
size: -
length: 16
D: TRBD1
V: TRBV12-3/TRBV12-4
CDR3: CASSSGRTGSNYEQYF
DNA: TGTGCCAGCAGTTCGGGGCGGACAGGGAGTAACTACGAGCAGTACTTC

J: TRBJ2-3
size: many
length: 15
D: -
V: TRBV5-1
CDR3: CASSPLGRTTDTQYF
DNA: TGCGCCAGCAGCCCCTTGGGGAGAACCACAGATACGCAGTATTTT